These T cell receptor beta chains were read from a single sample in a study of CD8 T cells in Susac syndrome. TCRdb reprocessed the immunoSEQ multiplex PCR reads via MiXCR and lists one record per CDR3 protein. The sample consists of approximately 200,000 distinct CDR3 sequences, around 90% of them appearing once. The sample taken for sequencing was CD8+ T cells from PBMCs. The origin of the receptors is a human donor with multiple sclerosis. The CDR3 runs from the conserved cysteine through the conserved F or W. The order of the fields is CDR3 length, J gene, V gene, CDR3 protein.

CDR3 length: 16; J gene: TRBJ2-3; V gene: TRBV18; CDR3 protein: CASSSPDYSTTDTQYF
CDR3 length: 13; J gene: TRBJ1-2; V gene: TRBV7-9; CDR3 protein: CASSFEDNYGYTF
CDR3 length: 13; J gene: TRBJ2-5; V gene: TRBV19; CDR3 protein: CASSPGWQETQYF
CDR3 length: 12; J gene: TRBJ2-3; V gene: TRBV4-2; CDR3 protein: CASRETQDTQYF
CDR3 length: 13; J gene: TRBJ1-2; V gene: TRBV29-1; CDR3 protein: CSVDPAGNYGYTF
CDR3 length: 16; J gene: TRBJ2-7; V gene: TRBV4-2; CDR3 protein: CASSQDYGASSYEQYF
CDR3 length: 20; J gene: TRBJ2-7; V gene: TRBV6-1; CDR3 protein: CASSPTGDRGYLYDFYEQYF
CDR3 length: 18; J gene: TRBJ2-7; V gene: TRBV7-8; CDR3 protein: CASSPTPSYIGESYEQYF
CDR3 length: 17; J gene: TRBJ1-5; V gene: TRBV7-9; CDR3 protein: CASSLGLQAPHNQPQHF
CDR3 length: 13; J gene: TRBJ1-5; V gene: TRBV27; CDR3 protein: CASSFASGQPQHF
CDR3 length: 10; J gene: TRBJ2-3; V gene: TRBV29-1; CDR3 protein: CSVSGRTQYF
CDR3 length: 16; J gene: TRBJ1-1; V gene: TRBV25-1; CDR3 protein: CASSEHLWGRDTEAFF
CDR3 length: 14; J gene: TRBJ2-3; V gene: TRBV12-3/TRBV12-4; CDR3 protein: CASSLGAVTDTQYF
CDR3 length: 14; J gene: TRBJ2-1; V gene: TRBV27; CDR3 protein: CASSFLLAGDEQFF
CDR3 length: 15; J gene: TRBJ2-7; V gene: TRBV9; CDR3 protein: CASSAGTGISYEQYF
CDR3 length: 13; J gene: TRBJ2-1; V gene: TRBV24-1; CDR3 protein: CATSETDYNEQFF
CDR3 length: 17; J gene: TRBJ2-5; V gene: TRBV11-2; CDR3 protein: CASSSISYKGLQETQYF
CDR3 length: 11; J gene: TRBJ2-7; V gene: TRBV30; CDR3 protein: CAWSSGTEQYF
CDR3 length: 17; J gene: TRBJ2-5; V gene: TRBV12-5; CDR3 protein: CASGLPTPGQIQETQYF
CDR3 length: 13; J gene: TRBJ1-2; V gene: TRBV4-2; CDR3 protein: CASSVGTGAGYTF
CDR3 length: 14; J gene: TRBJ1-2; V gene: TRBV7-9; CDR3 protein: CASSERTGHGGYTF
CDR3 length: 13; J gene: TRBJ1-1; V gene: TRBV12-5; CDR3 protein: CASGLGGGTEAFF
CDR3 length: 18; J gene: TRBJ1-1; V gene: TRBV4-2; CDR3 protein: CASSHFVPGQGAVTEAFF
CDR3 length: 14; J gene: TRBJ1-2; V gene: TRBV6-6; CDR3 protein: CASSYGGQEGGYTF
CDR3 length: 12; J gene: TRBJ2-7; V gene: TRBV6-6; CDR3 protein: CASSVRAYEQYF
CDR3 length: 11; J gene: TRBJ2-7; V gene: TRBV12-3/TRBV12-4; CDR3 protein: CASREGYEQYF
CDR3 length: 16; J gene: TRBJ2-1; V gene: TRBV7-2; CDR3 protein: CASSLEKREYYNEQFF
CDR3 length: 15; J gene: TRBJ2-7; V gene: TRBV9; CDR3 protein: CASSPAGTPSGEQYF
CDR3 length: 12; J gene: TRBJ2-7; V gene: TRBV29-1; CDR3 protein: CSVRAVGYEQYF
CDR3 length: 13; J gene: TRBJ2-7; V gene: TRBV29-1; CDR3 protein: CSVEDGGDYEQYF
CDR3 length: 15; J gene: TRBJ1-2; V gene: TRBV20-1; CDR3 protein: CSAREAGTENYGYTF
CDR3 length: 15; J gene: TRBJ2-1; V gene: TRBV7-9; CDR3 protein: CASRSSGRDYNEQFF
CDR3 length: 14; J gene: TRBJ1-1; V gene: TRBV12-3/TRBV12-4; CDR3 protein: CASRRGLVGTEAFF
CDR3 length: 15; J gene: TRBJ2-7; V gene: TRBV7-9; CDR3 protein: CASSLEGQGLYEQYF
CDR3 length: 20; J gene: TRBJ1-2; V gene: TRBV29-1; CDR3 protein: CSVLPGQGPKMSDGLSGYTF
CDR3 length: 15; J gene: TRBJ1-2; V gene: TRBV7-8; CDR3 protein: CASSLALGGFDGYTF
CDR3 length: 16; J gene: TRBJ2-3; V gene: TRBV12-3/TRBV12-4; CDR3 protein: CASSLELAAHTDTQYF
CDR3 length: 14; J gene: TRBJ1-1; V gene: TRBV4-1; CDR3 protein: CASSHADRFTEAFF
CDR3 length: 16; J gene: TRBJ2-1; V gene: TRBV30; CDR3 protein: CAWSVLGGPTYNEQFF
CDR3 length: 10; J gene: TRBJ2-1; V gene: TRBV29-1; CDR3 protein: CSGGEDEQFF
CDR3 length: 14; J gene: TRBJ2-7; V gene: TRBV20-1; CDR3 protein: CSATALAGGYEQYF
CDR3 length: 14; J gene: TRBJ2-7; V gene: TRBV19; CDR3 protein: CASSIWRSSYEQYF
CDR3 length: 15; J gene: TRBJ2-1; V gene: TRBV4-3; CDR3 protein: CASSRDQSSYNEQFF
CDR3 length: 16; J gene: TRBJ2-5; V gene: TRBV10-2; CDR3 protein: CASSESTLVPEETQYF
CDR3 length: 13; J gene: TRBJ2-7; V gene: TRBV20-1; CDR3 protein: CSARGTRDYEQYF
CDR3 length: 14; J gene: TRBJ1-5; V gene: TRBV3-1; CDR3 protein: CASSHAGGMQPQHF
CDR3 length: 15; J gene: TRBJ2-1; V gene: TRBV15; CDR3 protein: CATSRDRVSYNEQFF
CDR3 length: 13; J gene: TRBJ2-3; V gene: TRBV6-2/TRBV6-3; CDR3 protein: CASSPLVRGTQYF
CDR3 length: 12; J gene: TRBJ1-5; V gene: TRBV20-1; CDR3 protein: CSVGQFDQPQHF
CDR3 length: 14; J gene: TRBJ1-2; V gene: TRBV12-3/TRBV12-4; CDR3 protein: CASSTPQTGNGYTF
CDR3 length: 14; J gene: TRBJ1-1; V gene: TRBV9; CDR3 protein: CASSLQGGRTEAFF
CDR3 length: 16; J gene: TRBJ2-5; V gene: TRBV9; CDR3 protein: CASSVGVAGEQETQYF
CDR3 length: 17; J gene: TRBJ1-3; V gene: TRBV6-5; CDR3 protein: CASSYSADNPYGNTIYF
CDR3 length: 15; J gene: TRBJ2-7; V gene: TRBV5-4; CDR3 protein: CASSGLIAGRYEQYF
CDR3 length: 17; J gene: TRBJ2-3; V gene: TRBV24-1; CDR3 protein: CATSDSLRGRGTDTQYF
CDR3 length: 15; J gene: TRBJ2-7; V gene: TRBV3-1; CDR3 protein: CASSPPSGRSYEQYF
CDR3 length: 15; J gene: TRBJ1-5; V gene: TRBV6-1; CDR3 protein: CASSETPTSNQPQHF